Presented here are 5 T cell receptor beta chains from one specimen sequenced in a study of shared clonotypes between healthy human individuals. Using immunoSEQ multiplex PCR, the repertoire was profiled, and TCRdb retains in-frame clones only, with some absent. Here the sample spans approximately 980,000 clones, over 75% being singletons. Material for sequencing was memory CD4+ T cells sorted from blood. This sample's subset: CD45RA-negative fraction. The receptors shown here come from a man between 18 and 35 years old in good health.

This clone came up a few times. This chain uses TRBV10-3 with TRBJ2-1; 14 nucleotides match TRBD2. The CDR3 sequence is 18 residues long. Germline V gene lookup returns CDR1 ENHRY and CDR2 SYGVKD. V dropped 6 bases and J dropped 2; count of bases not matched to a gene: 9. The CDR3 region is CAISGLAGGRATYNEQFF. In nucleotides, the CDR3 is TGTGCCATCAGCGGACTAGCGGGGGGTAGGGCGACCTACAATGAGCAGTTCTTC.

This clone appeared a single time. The V and J genes are TRBV10-3 and TRBJ2-1; D may be TRBD1 (6 bases). The CDR3 has 12 residues. Germline V gene sequence: CDR1 ENHRY, CDR2 SYGVKD. The V and J ends lost 5 bases and 8 bases respectively, with 10 bases between them. The CDR3 sequence is CAISPTGHEQFF. The DNA of the CDR3 is TGTGCCATCAGTCCGACAGGCCATGAGCAGTTCTTC.

J is TRBJ1-2 and V is TRBV5-6; a weak D match, TRBD1 (6 bases). With 4 bases removed from V and 0 bases from J, the gap between germline ends came to 13 bases. This CDR3 is 15 amino acids long. Per germline, CDR1 SGHDT and CDR2 YYEEEE. The CDR3 bases are TGTGCCAGCAGCCGAAGACAGGCCCCTAACTATGGCTACACCTTC. It encodes CASSRRQAPNYGYTF.

This clone was recorded only once. The V call is TRBV7-3, the J call TRBJ2-5; possibly TRBD2 for D (6 bases). The CDR3 runs to 13 residues. Per the germline V gene, CDR1 is SGHTA and CDR2 is FQGTGA. V was shortened by 5 bases and J by 5 bases, with 12 bases between the two germline ends. The CDR3 DNA reads TGTGCCAGCAGCGCCGGAGGGAGCGAGACCCAGTACTTC. The encoded protein is CASSAGGSETQYF.

V usage is TRBV30 and J usage is TRBJ2-7; D may correspond to TRBD1 or TRBD2 (6 bases each). With 0 bases removed from V and 0 bases from J, the gap between germline ends came to 15 bases. The germline V gene has CDR1 GTSNPN and CDR2 SVGIG (reference sequence). CDR3 length equals 16 residues. The DNA of the CDR3 is TGTGCCTGGAGTGTATGGGGGGCAAAAAGCTCCTACGAGCAGTACTTC. Translation gives CAWSVWGAKSSYEQYF.